The 20 T cell receptor beta chains reported below all come from one sample, sequenced in a study of blood T cell repertoires in COVID-19. TCRdb's copy holds only in-frame clones and misses some; the assay was immunoSEQ multiplex PCR. The sample carries some 300,000 clones, 89% recorded once. Material: PBMCs or T cells enriched from blood (not recorded which). The source is a woman aged 40 to 50 who had recovered from COVID-19.

The chain has TRBV10-3 and TRBJ2-7, with TRBD1 matching 7 bases. The CDR3 totals 14 residues. V lost 7 bases and J lost 3; bases outside the gene matches: 9. CDR1 is ENHRY, CDR2 SYGVKD, per germline. CDR3 in amino acids: CAITAGTDVYEQYF. CDR3 DNA: TGTGCCATCACCGCCGGGACAGATGTCTACGAGCAGTACTTC.

The V and J genes are TRBV5-4 and TRBJ2-2, with D perhaps matching TRBD1 (6 bases). Trimming left V 5 bases short and J 7 bases short, with 18 bases between. Germline V gives CDR1 SGHNT, CDR2 YYREEE (reference sequence). The CDR3 loop spans 15 amino acids. For the CDR3, the DNA is TGTGCCAGCAGGCTCGACAGGTCAGTCGGCGGGGAGCTGTTTTTT. Encoded protein: CASRLDRSVGGELFF.

The chain employs TRBV30 and TRBJ2-3; D uncertain. The CDR3 consists of 14 residues. V dropped 3 bases and J dropped 3 bases, with 13 bases sitting between them. Germline CDR1 is GTSNPN and CDR2 is SVGIG (reference sequence). For the CDR3, the DNA is TGTGCCTGGAGCTCAGTGGGCTCTACAGATACGCAGTATTTT. Its translation: CAWSSVGSTDTQYF.

The chain joins TRBV5-6 to TRBJ2-3; 9 bases are shared with TRBD1. V dropped 3 bases and J dropped 2; count of bases not matched to a gene: 1. This CDR3 is built from 14 residues. In germline, CDR1 is SGHDT, CDR2 YYEEEE. The CDR3 region is CASSWDRVTDTQYF. The CDR3 DNA is TGTGCCAGCAGCTGGGACAGGGTCACAGATACGCAGTATTTT.

The chain carries TRBV13 and TRBJ2-1; D remains unclear. The germline V and J ends were trimmed by 0 bases and 4 bases, with 7 bases remaining between them. This CDR3 has 14 residues. The germline V gene encodes CDR1 PRHDT and CDR2 FYEKMQ (reference sequence). In DNA, the CDR3 is TGTGCCAGCAGCTTAGGCGGAGCGTACAATGAGCAGTTCTTC. This gives the protein CASSLGGAYNEQFF.

The genes are TRBV5-1 and TRBJ2-7; 9 positions match TRBD2. Germline V gene sequence: CDR1 SGHRS, CDR2 YFSETQ. The CDR3 has 14 residues. The J segment lost 6 bases and the V segment lost 4 bases, leaving 8 bases of the junction unmatched. The CDR3 DNA reads as TGCGCCAGCAGCCCCAGCGGGAGGTTCAGCGAGCAGTACTTC. Residues: CASSPSGRFSEQYF.

The V and J genes are TRBV5-1 and TRBJ1-2, with 8 bases identical to TRBD1. CDR1 and CDR2 from the germline V gene are SGHRS and YFSETQ. The V gene end was trimmed by 10 bases and the J gene end by 1 base; junction bases not matched to a gene: 9. The CDR3 runs 14 residues. The CDR3 here is CASSETGDNYGYTF. The DNA for the CDR3 is TGCGCCTCCTCAGAGACAGGGGATAACTATGGCTACACCTTC. Full variable domain (missing parts from reference TRBV5-1 and TRBJ1-2): KAGVTQTPRYLIKTRGQQVTLSCSPISGHRSVSWYQQTPGQGLQFLFEYFSETQRNKGNFPGRFSGRQFSNSRSEMNVSTLELGDSALYLCASSETGDNYGYTFGSGTRLTVV.

V is TRBV11-2 and J is TRBJ2-5; D possibly corresponds to TRBD1 (6 bases). The germline V gene encodes CDR1 SGHAT and CDR2 FQNNGV. This CDR3 comprises 14 residues. Trimming took off 3 bases at V and 5 bases at J, with 13 bases between the two ends. In DNA form, the CDR3 reads TGTGCCAGCAGCTTCTCCACAGGGCGGGAGACCCAGTACTTC. Translating it yields CASSFSTGRETQYF.

The rearrangement uses TRBV4-1 and TRBJ2-2; 14 bases align to TRBD2. The ends lost 7 bases at V and 4 bases at J; junction bases unmatched: 8. The CDR3 spans 17 residues. Germline V CDR1 and CDR2: MGHRA, YSYEKL. The CDR3 bases are TGCGCCAGCAACCAGGGACTAGCGGGAGTGGGCACCGGGGAGCTGTTTTTT. Translating gives CASNQGLAGVGTGELFF.

The rearrangement uses TRBV20-1 and TRBJ1-4, with D unresolved. V lost 5 bases to trimming and J lost 8 bases, with 9 bases between them. The V gene's germline CDR1 is DFQATT and CDR2 SNEGSKA (reference sequence). There are 11 residues in the CDR3. The CDR3 region has the DNA TGCAGTGCTCTCATAGTGGAAAAACTGTTTTTT. Translating it yields CSALIVEKLFF.

The chain combines TRBV29-1 with TRBJ1-1; D is undetermined. Trimming cost V 7 bases and J 5 bases, with 23 bases left between them. The CDR3 consists of 15 residues. The germline CDR1 and CDR2 sequences are SQVTM and ANQGSEA. CDR3 bases: TGCAGCGCCCGGGTCTTCTTGTCGGAAAGAACTGAAGCTTTCTTT. Encoded protein: CSARVFLSERTEAFF.

In nucleotides, the CDR3 is TGTGCCAGCAGTGGAGGACAGGGGTTGGTCGGGGAGCTGTTTTTT. It specifies CASSGGQGLVGELFF. The chain combines TRBV2 with TRBJ2-2; 9 bases are a match to TRBD1. CDR3 length equals 15 residues. The V and J ends lost 4 bases and 7 bases, in that order; junction bases with no gene match: 7. In germline, CDR1 is SNHLY, CDR2 FYNNEI.

The chain joins TRBV19 to TRBJ2-7, with a tentative D call TRBD1 (6 bases). Germline CDR1 reads LNHDA; CDR2 reads SQIVND (reference sequence). V dropped 6 bases and J dropped 3 bases, with 15 bases sitting between them. The CDR3 sequence is 14 residues long. This chain's CDR3 is CASSPGADVYEQYF. CDR3 sequence (DNA): TGTGCCAGTAGCCCAGGGGCTGACGTCTACGAGCAGTACTTC.

The chain links TRBV29-1 to TRBJ1-3; D may be TRBD1 (5 bases). Germline V lookup: CDR1 SQVTM, CDR2 ANQGSEA. This CDR3 contains 13 residues. Trimming took off 4 bases at V and 6 bases at J, with 13 bases between the two ends. The CDR3: CSVAGGGENTIYF. DNA for the CDR3: TGCAGCGTTGCTGGGGGAGGCGAAAACACCATATATTTT. Full variable domain (remainder filled in from reference TRBV29-1 and TRBJ1-3): SAVISQKPSRDICQRGTSLTIQCQVDSQVTMMFWYRQQPGQSLTLIATANQGSEATYESGFVIDKFPISRPNLTFSTLTVSNMSPEDSSIYLCSVAGGGENTIYFGEGSWLTVV.

The table lists this clone with a count of one. V gene TRBV7-8 combines with J gene TRBJ2-7, with D maybe TRBD2 (5 bases). The CDR3 length is 16 residues. V shed 2 bases and J shed 6 bases, with 20 bases lying between them. Germline loops: CDR1 SGHVS, CDR2 FQNEAQ. This CDR3 is CASSLRSEARLGEQYF. The CDR3 DNA sequence: TGTGCCAGCAGCTTACGATCGGAGGCGAGGTTGGGCGAGCAGTACTTC.

The chain links TRBV30 to TRBJ2-1; 8 bases map to TRBD2. Trimming cost V 5 bases and J 0 bases; bases outside gene matches: 12. Germline V gene data show CDR1 as GTSNPN and CDR2 as SVGIG (reference sequence). This CDR3 is built from 17 residues. CDR3 nucleotide sequence: TGTGCCTGGGGCTCGGGATCAGCGGGAGACTCCTACAATGAGCAGTTCTTC. This translates into CAWGSGSAGDSYNEQFF.

The V and J genes are TRBV18 and TRBJ2-3; TRBD2 matches at 11 bases. With V trimmed by 5 bases and J by 5 bases, 9 bases remained unmatched. Germline V CDR1 and CDR2: KGHSH, LQKENI. CDR3 length equals 16 residues. The CDR3 region has the DNA TGTGCCAGCTCAGCAACTAGCGGGGGACTAGGAGATACGCAGTATTTT. It specifies CASSATSGGLGDTQYF. Using reference TRBV18 and TRBJ2-3 for the parts outside the CDR3, the full variable domain is NAGVMQNPRHLVRRRGQEARLRCSPMKGHSHVYWYRQLPEEGLKFMVYLQKENIIDESGMPKERFSAEFPKEGPSILRIQQVVRGDSAAYFCASSATSGGLGDTQYFGPGTRLTVL.

This clone was counted once. The gene calls are TRBV9 and TRBJ2-7; 9 nucleotides match TRBD1. The CDR3 is made up of 13 amino acids. The germline V gene has CDR1 SGDLS and CDR2 YYNGEE. V gave up 3 bases and J gave up 5 bases; unmatched junction bases: 3. The CDR3 loop is CASSEGQGDEQYF. The CDR3 region has the DNA TGTGCCAGCAGCGAGGGACAGGGCGACGAGCAGTACTTC.

The rearrangement joins TRBV29-1 to TRBJ2-3; TRBD1 might be the D (6 bases). Germline V gives CDR1 SQVTM, CDR2 ANQGSEA. This CDR3 is 14 amino acids long. V gave up 6 bases and J gave up 0 bases, with 13 bases separating them. CDR3: CSVGLGGSTDTQYF. DNA for the CDR3: TGCAGCGTGGGTCTAGGGGGAAGCACAGATACGCAGTATTTT.

The V and J genes are TRBV30 and TRBJ2-5; TRBD1 might be the D (6 bases). CDR1 is GTSNPN and CDR2 is SVGIG in the germline V gene (reference sequence). The CDR3 is 12 amino acids. The germline V and J ends were trimmed by 0 bases and 4 bases, with 6 bases remaining between them. For the CDR3, the DNA is TGTGCCTGGAGTGTAGGGGGAGAGACCCAGTACTTC. It specifies CAWSVGGETQYF.